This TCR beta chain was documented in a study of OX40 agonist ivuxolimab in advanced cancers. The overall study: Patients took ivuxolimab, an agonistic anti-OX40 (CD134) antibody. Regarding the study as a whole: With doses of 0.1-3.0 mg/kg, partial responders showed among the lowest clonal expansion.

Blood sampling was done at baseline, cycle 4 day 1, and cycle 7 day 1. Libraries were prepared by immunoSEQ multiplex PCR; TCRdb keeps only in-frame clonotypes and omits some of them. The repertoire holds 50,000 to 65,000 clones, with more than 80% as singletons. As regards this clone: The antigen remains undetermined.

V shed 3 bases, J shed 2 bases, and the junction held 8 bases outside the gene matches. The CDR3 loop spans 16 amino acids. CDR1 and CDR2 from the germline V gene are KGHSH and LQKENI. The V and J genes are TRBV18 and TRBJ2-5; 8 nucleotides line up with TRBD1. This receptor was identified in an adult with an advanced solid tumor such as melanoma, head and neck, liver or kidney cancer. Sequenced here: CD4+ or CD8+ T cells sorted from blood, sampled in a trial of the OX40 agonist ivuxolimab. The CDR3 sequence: CASSPGQGAHQETQYF. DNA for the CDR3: TGTGCCAGCTCACCCGGACAGGGCGCCCATCAAGAGACCCAGTACTTC.